This T cell receptor beta chain is drawn from a study of blood T cell repertoires in COVID-19. Across the whole study: Researchers got acute and convalescent COVID-19 samples from the United States, Italy and Spain. Nucleic acid was either cDNA or gDNA, and it came from T cells, B-cell-depleted T cells, or PBMCs.

The CDR3 consists of 14 residues. Germline loops: CDR1 LGHDT, CDR2 YNNKEL (reference sequence). The V and J ends lost 1 base and 0 bases respectively, with 5 bases between them. Authors' data handling: From reference gene primer amplification, estimates of nucleated cell counts were derived. TCRdb's table, derived via immunoSEQ multiplex PCR, lists solely in-frame clones and lacks some. That table supplies the V and J calls and clone size; D and trimming were determined from the DNA. The sample contains 90,000 to 150,000 clones, 81% of which appear only once. The source of this sequence is a human donor in a cohort sampled during active COVID-19. This chain connects TRBV3-1 (or the pseudogene TRBV3-2) to TRBJ2-3; no clear D gene. The specimen was peripheral blood. CDR3 sequence (DNA): TGTGCCAGCAGCCAAGTCGGGAGCACAGATACGCAGTATTTT. Translated, it gives CASSQVGSTDTQYF.